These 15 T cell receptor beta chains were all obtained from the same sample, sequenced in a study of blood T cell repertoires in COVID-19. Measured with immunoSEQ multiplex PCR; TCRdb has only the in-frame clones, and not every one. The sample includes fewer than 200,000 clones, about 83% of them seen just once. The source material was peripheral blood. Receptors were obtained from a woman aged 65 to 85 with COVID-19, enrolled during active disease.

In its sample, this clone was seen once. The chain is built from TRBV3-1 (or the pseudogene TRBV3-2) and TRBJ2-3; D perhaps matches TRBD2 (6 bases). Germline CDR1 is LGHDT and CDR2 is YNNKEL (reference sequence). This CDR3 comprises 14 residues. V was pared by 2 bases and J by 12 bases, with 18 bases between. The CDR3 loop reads CASSQNGFSGSQYF. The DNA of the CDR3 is TGTGCCAGCAGCCAAAATGGATTCTCCGGGAGTCAGTATTTT.

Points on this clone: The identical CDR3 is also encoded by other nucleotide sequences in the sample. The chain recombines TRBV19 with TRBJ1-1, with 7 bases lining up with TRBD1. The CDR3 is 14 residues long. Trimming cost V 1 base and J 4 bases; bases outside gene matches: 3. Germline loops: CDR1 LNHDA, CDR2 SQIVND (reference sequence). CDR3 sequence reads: CASSIGQGGTEAFF. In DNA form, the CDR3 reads TGTGCCAGTAGTATAGGACAGGGTGGCACTGAAGCTTTCTTT.

The CDR3 DNA follows: TGTGCCAGCAGCTTGGAGGGAGATCAGCCCCAGCATTTT. Protein sequence: CASSLEGDQPQHF. The rearrangement uses TRBV11-2 and TRBJ1-5; no definite D call. The germline V gene has CDR1 SGHAT and CDR2 FQNNGV. The CDR3 has 13 amino acids. V was pared by 3 bases and J by 5 bases, with 8 bases between.

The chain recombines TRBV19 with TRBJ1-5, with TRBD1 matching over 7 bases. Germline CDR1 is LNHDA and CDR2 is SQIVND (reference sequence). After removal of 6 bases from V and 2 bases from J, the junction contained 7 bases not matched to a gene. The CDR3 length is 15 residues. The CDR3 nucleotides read TGTGCCAGTAGACTAATTACAGGGGGCAATCAGCCCCAGCATTTT. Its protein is CASRLITGGNQPQHF.

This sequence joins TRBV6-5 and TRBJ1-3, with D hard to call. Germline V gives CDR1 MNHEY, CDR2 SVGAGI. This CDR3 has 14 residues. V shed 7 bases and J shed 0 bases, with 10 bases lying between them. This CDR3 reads CASTKILSGNTIYF. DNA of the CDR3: TGTGCCAGCACAAAAATACTCTCTGGAAACACCATATATTTT.

The CDR3 DNA sequence: TGTGCCAGCAGTCGAGGGCACCTTAAGTCCGGGGAGCTGTTTTTT. As protein: CASSRGHLKSGELFF. This chain connects TRBV7-3 to TRBJ2-2; D perhaps matches TRBD2 (5 bases). Trimming pared 6 bases from V and 6 bases from J, leaving 17 bases between. There are 15 residues in the CDR3. Germline V gives CDR1 SGHTA, CDR2 FQGTGA. Full variable domain (rest looked up from reference TRBV7-3 and TRBJ2-2): GAGVSQTPSNKVTEKGKYVELRCDPISGHTALYWYRQSLGQGPEFLIYFQGTGAADDSGLPNDRFFAVRPEGSVSTLKIQRTERGDSAVYLCASSRGHLKSGELFFGEGSRLTVL.

The CDR3 region is CASSAQGGSGNTIYF. Here the CDR3 DNA reads TGCGCCAGCAGCGCCCAGGGGGGCTCTGGAAACACCATATATTTT. The chain employs TRBV4-3 and TRBJ1-3, with 7 bases that match TRBD1. This CDR3 comprises 15 residues. The V segment lost 5 bases and the J segment 0 bases; nucleotides outside the gene matches: 4. Germline CDR1 reads LGHNA; CDR2 reads YSLEER.

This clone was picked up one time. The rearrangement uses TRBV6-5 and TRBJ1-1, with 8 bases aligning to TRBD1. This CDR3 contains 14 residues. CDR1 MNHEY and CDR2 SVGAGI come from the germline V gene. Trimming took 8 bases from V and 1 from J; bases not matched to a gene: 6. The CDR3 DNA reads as TGTGCCAGCGAGACAGGGGCGGCGAACACTGAAGCTTTCTTT. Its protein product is CASETGAANTEAFF.

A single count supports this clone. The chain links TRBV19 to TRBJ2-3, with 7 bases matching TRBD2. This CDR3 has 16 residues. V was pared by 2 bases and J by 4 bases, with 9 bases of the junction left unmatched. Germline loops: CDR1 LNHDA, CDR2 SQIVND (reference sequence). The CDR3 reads CASSIRSGKAADTQYF. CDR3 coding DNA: TGTGCCAGTAGTATACGGAGCGGGAAAGCGGCAGATACGCAGTATTTT.

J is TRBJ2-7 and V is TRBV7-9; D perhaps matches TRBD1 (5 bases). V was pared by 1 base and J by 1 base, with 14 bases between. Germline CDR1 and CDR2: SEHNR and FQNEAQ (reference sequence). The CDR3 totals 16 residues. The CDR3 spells CASSLVGAGKSYEQYF. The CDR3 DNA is TGTGCCAGCAGCTTAGTTGGGGCAGGGAAATCCTACGAGCAGTACTTC. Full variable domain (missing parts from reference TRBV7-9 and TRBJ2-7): DTGVSQNPRHKITKRGQNVTFRCDPISEHNRLYWYRQTLGQGPEFLTYFQNEAQLEKSRLLSDRFSAERPKGSFSTLEIQRTEQGDSAMYLCASSLVGAGKSYEQYFGPGTRLTVT.

The CDR3: CATSANRPNTGELFF. The CDR3 DNA is TGTGCCACCAGTGCGAACAGACCAAACACCGGGGAGCTGTTTTTT. The chain uses TRBV24-1 and TRBJ2-2; no reliable D call. Germline assignment: CDR1 KGHDR and CDR2 SFDVKD. This CDR3 contains 15 residues. V lost 5 bases to trimming and J lost 2 bases, with 11 bases between them.

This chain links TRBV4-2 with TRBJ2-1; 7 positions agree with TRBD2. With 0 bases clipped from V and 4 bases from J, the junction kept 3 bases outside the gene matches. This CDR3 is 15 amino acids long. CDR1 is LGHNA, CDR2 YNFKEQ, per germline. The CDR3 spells CASSQDGRGYNEQFF. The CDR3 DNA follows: TGTGCCAGCAGCCAAGATGGGCGGGGGTACAATGAGCAGTTCTTC.

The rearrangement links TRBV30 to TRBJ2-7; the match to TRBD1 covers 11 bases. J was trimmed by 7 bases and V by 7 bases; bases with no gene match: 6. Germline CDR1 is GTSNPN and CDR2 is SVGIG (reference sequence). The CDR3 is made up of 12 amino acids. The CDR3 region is CAFGQGAGEQYF. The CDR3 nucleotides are TGTGCCTTCGGACAGGGGGCGGGAGAGCAGTACTTC.

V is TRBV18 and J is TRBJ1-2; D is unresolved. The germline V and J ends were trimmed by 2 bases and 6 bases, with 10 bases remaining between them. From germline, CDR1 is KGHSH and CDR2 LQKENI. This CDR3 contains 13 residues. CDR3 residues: CASSPEGTHGYTF. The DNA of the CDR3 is TGTGCCAGCTCACCAGAGGGTACGCATGGCTACACCTTC.

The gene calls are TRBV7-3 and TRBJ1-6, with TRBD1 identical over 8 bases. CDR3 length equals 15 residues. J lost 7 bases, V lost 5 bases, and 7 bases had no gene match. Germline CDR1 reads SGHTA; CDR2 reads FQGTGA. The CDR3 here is CASSQGQGLNSPLHF. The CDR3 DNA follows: TGTGCCAGCAGCCAAGGACAGGGCTTAAATTCACCCCTCCACTTT.